This paragraph reports one T cell receptor beta chain. TCRdb's table, derived via immunoSEQ multiplex PCR, lists solely in-frame clones and lacks some. This sample has approximately 210,000 clones, with approximately 84% found just once. The CDR3 sequence is 17 residues long. The germline gives CDR1 MDHEN, CDR2 SYDVKM. V was trimmed by 6 bases and J by 1 base, leaving 16 bases between them. This entry is derived from a study of blood T cell repertoires in COVID-19. Whole-study context: Collection of acute and convalescent COVID-19 samples took place in the United States, Italy and Spain.

V is TRBV28 and J is TRBJ2-6; maybe TRBD2 (6 bases). This TCR came from a woman aged 70-85 years with active or convalescent COVID-19. The sequencing input was peripheral blood. CDR3 DNA: TGTGCCAGCAGCCCCTCAGGAGGAGGGTCTGGGGCCAACGTCCTGACTTTC. It codes for CASSPSGGGSGANVLTF.